This record concerns one T cell receptor (beta chain) sequence. Its target is unknown. Stability of Graves' hyperthyroidism was defined as absent ophthalmopathy progression within 18 months. This sample is part of a study of T cells in Graves' hyperthyroidism and ophthalmopathy. General observations from the study: Using 13 V-J features, a model discriminated ophthalmopathy from stable hyperthyroidism.

There were TCR beta CDR3 regions amplified from RNA transcripts. In the first-round RT-PCR of the TCR CDR3, the HTBI primer set was used. TCRdb passed the multiplex PCR reads through MiXCR, listing each CDR3 protein once. The sample contains fewer than 550,000 distinct CDR3 sequences, about 15% of which appear only once. The CDR3 has 13 residues. Looked up from germline, CDR1 is SGHTA and CDR2 is FQGNSA. The V end was cut by 10 bases, the J end by 4 bases, with 16 bases between. J is TRBJ2-5 and V is TRBV7-2; D ambiguous. This sequence originates from a woman younger than 35 with Graves' hyperthyroidism. The sequencing sample was made of blood. The chain's CDR3 is CAIPGRQGETQYF. CDR3 nucleotides: TGTGCCATCCCGGGTCGCCAAGGAGAGACCCAGTACTTC.